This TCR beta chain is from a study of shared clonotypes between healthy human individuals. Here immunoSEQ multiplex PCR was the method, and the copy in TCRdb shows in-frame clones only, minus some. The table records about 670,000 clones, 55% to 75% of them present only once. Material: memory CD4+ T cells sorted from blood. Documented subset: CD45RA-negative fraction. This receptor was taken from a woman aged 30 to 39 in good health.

CDR3 sequence: CASSESLTSGREGQYF. CDR3 bases: TGTGCCAGCAGTGAATCTCTGACTAGCGGAAGAGAGGGCCAGTACTTC. The chain is built from TRBV25-1 and TRBJ2-5, with 9 bases identical to TRBD2. V shed 1 base and J 10 bases; nucleotides not matched to a gene: 13. The CDR3 extends over 16 amino acids. CDR1 is MGHDK and CDR2 is SYGVNS in the germline V gene.